This T cell receptor (beta chain) was documented in a study of response to subunit inactivated influenza vaccine. Study-level findings and limits: The authors proposed limited new T cell recruitment per seasonal influenza vaccination.

MiXCR, applied by TCRdb to the RT-PCR reads, yields one record per CDR3 protein. The sample contains about 160,000 distinct CDR3 sequences, roughly 10% of which appear only once. Germline values: CDR1 SSHAT, CDR2 FNYEAQ (reference sequence). This CDR3 spans 15 amino acids. Of note for this clonotype: Antigen unknown. Compared with germline, one end of the junction differs, possibly owing to a read error.

Sample: non-naive T cells sorted from PBMCs, taken 40 to 50 days after vaccination. V usage is TRBV7-7 and J usage is TRBJ1-5; D unresolved. The TCR sequence derives from a man over 45 who received an inactivated influenza vaccine. CDR3 residues: CASSLAEESNQPQHF. DNA for the CDR3: TGTGCTAGCAGCTTAGCGGAGGAAAGCAATCAGCCCCAGCATTTT.